The TCR beta chain described here comes from a study of blood T cell repertoires in COVID-19. Here immunoSEQ multiplex PCR was the method, and the copy in TCRdb shows in-frame clones only, minus some. The table records 190,000 or so clones, over 75% of them present only once. The CDR3 extends over 15 amino acids. V was clipped by 3 bases and J by 0 bases; unmatched bases: 3. Germline-derived CDR1 and CDR2 are SGHTS and YDEGEE. This chain connects TRBV5-8 to TRBJ2-1; 7 nucleotides align to TRBD2. Source material: peripheral blood. The receptor was isolated from an elderly woman with active or convalescent COVID-19. DNA for the CDR3: TGTGCCAGCAGCTCGGGACTAAGCTCCTACAATGAGCAGTTCTTC. Its protein product is CASSSGLSSYNEQFF.